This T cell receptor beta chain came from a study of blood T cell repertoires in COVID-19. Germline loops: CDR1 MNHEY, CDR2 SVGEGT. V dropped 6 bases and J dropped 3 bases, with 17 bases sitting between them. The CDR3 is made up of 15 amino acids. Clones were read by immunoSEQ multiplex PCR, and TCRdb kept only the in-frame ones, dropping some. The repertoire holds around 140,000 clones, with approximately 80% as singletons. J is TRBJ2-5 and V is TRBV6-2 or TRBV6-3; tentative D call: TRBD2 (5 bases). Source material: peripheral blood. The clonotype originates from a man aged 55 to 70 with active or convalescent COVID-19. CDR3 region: CASSHFQRLEETQYF. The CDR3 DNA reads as TGTGCCAGCAGCCACTTTCAGCGGCTAGAAGAGACCCAGTACTTC.